The rows below give T cell receptor beta chains drawn from one sample of a study of blood T cell repertoires in COVID-19. Using immunoSEQ multiplex PCR, the repertoire was profiled, and TCRdb retains in-frame clones only, with some absent. The table shows about 400,000 clones, with 75% to 90% occurring only once. Sequencing was done on a sample of peripheral blood. The origin of the receptors is a woman between 25 and 40 years old with active or convalescent COVID-19. The CDR3 runs from the conserved cysteine through the conserved F or W. A D gene is named only where the DNA matches it firmly. Only part of the rows carry a size: once, few, many, or a class if the clone is expanded.

abundance	j_gene	v_gene	d_gene	CDR3nt	CDR3aa
.	TRBJ1-1	TRBV28	TRBD1	TGTGCCAGCAGAATCGACAGGGCGAACACTGAAGCTTTCTTT	CASRIDRANTEAFF
.	TRBJ1-1	TRBV18	.	TGTGCCAGCTCACCACGGGGTGCAGGGACAAACACTGAAGCTTTCTTT	CASSPRGAGTNTEAFF
.	TRBJ1-2	TRBV15	.	TGTGCCACCAGCAGAGATCGAGTGACAGGTCAATGGGGCTACACCTTC	CATSRDRVTGQWGYTF
.	TRBJ1-4	TRBV10-3	.	TGTGCCATCAGTGACCTAGGGATGACAGCTAATGAAAAACTGTTTTTT	CAISDLGMTANEKLFF
.	TRBJ1-3	TRBV4-1	.	TGCGCCAGCAGCCAAGACGGACTGGACTCTGGAAACACCATATATTTT	CASSQDGLDSGNTIYF
.	TRBJ1-1	TRBV6-1	TRBD1	TGTGCCAGCAGTGTAACCCCCAGACAGGGAAACACTGAAGCTTTCTTT	CASSVTPRQGNTEAFF
.	TRBJ1-1	TRBV15	TRBD1	TGTGCCACCAGCAGAGATGGGACGACAGGGCGGAACACTGAAGCTTTCTTT	CATSRDGTTGRNTEAFF
.	TRBJ2-3	TRBV4-2	.	TGTGCCAGCAGCCAAGAAACTACAACTCCCACAGATACGCAGTATTTT	CASSQETTTPTDTQYF
.	TRBJ2-1	TRBV5-4	.	TGTGCCAGCAGCTTGCCGGACAACAATGAACAGTTCTTC	CASSLPDNNEQFF
.	TRBJ1-5	TRBV5-8	TRBD1	TGTGCCAGCAGCTTGGAATGGCAGGGGGCTAGGCAGCCCCAGCATTTT	CASSLEWQGARQPQHF
.	TRBJ2-4	TRBV3-1/TRBV3-2	TRBD1	TGTGCCAGCAGCCAAGCCGGGACAGCAAAAAACATTCAGTACTTC	CASSQAGTAKNIQYF
.	TRBJ1-2	TRBV5-4	TRBD1	TGTGCCAGCAGCTTGGAAGGGACAGGGGAAAACTATGGCTACACCTTC	CASSLEGTGENYGYTF
.	TRBJ2-3	TRBV5-1	TRBD1	TGCGCCAGCAGCGGGGGGACAGGGAGCACAGATACGCAGTATTTT	CASSGGTGSTDTQYF
.	TRBJ2-5	TRBV5-1	TRBD2	TGCGCCAGCAGCTCCGAACTCGAAAGACTAGCGGGGGACCAAGAGACCCAGTACTTC	CASSSELERLAGDQETQYF
.	TRBJ1-3	TRBV4-1	TRBD1	TGCGCCAGCAGCCAAGCCACAGGGGAAGCTGGAAACACCATATATTTT	CASSQATGEAGNTIYF
.	TRBJ2-7	TRBV3-1/TRBV3-2	TRBD1	TGTGCCAGCAGCCAACGGGTAGGTGGGACAGAGCTCTACGAGCAGTACTTC	CASSQRVGGTELYEQYF
.	TRBJ1-4	TRBV7-6	TRBD1	TGTGCCAGCAGCTCCTCCGGGACAGACAATGAAAAACTGTTTTTT	CASSSSGTDNEKLFF
.	TRBJ1-1	TRBV19	.	TGTGCCAGTAGTGTCACAGGCCCCCTGGAAGCTTTCTTT	CASSVTGPLEAFF
.	TRBJ2-3	TRBV5-1	TRBD2	TGCGCCAGCAGCCAACTAGCGGCAGATACGCAGTATTTT	CASSQLAADTQYF
few	TRBJ2-5	TRBV7-9	.	TGTGCCAGCAGCTTAGGTAAACAGGAGTACCAAGAGACCCAGTACTTC	CASSLGKQEYQETQYF
.	TRBJ1-2	TRBV25-1	.	TGTGCCAGCAAGAGGGGGGGAGGCTATGGCTACACCTTC	CASKRGGGYGYTF
.	TRBJ1-4	TRBV19	TRBD1	TGTGCCAGTAGTATTTGGACAGGGTATGAAAAACTGTTTTTT	CASSIWTGYEKLFF
.	TRBJ1-2	TRBV2	TRBD1	TGTGCCAGCAGTACGGGACAGGGGTATGGCTACACCTTC	CASSTGQGYGYTF
.	TRBJ2-3	TRBV27	TRBD2	TGTGCCAGCAGTTTAGTGCGGGGGGGCATGGATACGCAGTATTTT	CASSLVRGGMDTQYF
.	TRBJ2-3	TRBV5-8	TRBD2	TGTGCCAGCAGCTTGGGATATCAGGGAGGGGCAGATACGCAGTATTTT	CASSLGYQGGADTQYF
.	TRBJ2-7	TRBV5-1	.	TGCGCCAGCAGCTTGGTGACAGGCGGATCCTACGAGCAGTACTTC	CASSLVTGGSYEQYF
.	TRBJ1-2	TRBV18	TRBD1	TGTGCCAGCTCAGAGGGGACAGCTAACTATGGCTACACCTTC	CASSEGTANYGYTF
.	TRBJ2-2	TRBV10-2	TRBD1	TGCGCCAGCCGGACAGGGGGCAACACCGGGGAGCTGTTTTTT	CASRTGGNTGELFF
.	TRBJ2-1	TRBV27	.	TGTGCCAGCAGTCAAGGGACAAACTCCTACAATGAGCAGTTCTTC	CASSQGTNSYNEQFF
.	TRBJ2-2	TRBV30	.	TGTGCCTGGAGTCCCTCCGGGGAGCTGTTTTTT	CAWSPSGELFF
.	TRBJ2-7	TRBV3-1/TRBV3-2	.	TGTGCCAGCAGCCAACCAATGCATATGTCGGGGTCGTCGGGGAGGCAGTACTTC	CASSQPMHMSGSSGRQYF
few	TRBJ1-2	TRBV6-1	.	TGTGCCAGCATTGAAGGCGGGGGGGACTATGGCTACACCTTC	CASIEGGGDYGYTF
.	TRBJ2-1	TRBV3-1/TRBV3-2	.	TGTGCCAGCAGCCAAGGCACCGACTCGCCTGAGCAGTTCTTC	CASSQGTDSPEQFF
.	TRBJ1-1	TRBV5-6	.	TGTGCCAGCAGCTTCATCCAGAACACTGAAGCTTTCTTT	CASSFIQNTEAFF
.	TRBJ1-5	TRBV18	.	TGTGCCAGCTCACCACGACAGACTAGCAATCAGCCCCAGCATTTT	CASSPRQTSNQPQHF
few	TRBJ1-1	TRBV5-6	.	TGTGCCAGCAGTCGGGATTTTCCGAACACTGAAGCTTTCTTT	CASSRDFPNTEAFF
.	TRBJ2-7	TRBV4-1	.	TGCGCCAGCAGCCCCCGGGCGGGGAGCGAGCAGTACTTC	CASSPRAGSEQYF
.	TRBJ2-2	TRBV28	TRBD2	TGTGCCAGCAGTTTATTAACTAGCGGGGGGGTAAACACCGGGGAGCTGTTTTTT	CASSLLTSGGVNTGELFF
.	TRBJ1-5	TRBV28	.	TGTGCCAGCAGTGGGGGACTGTACAATCAGCCCCAGCATTTT	CASSGGLYNQPQHF
.	TRBJ1-5	TRBV4-1	.	TGCGCCAGCAGCCCCGTCGGGGGGCAAATAGAGTATAGCAATCAGCCCCAGCATTTT	CASSPVGGQIEYSNQPQHF
.	TRBJ2-7	TRBV5-1	.	TGCGCCAGCAGCTTGGGTTCGGGTTCCACCTACGAGCAGTACTTC	CASSLGSGSTYEQYF
once	TRBJ1-1	TRBV3-1/TRBV3-2	TRBD1	TGTGCCAGCAGCCAAGCAGGGGGACTTGGGACTGAAGCTTTCTTT	CASSQAGGLGTEAFF
.	TRBJ1-4	TRBV6-5	.	TGTGCCAGCAGTTACTCCGCAACTAATGAAAAACTGTTTTTT	CASSYSATNEKLFF
.	TRBJ2-1	TRBV3-1/TRBV3-2	TRBD2	TGTGCCAGCACCGACATGGGACTAGCGGGAGGCAATGAGCAGTTCTTC	CASTDMGLAGGNEQFF
.	TRBJ2-7	TRBV7-9	TRBD1	TGTGCCAGCAGCCCGGGACAGTCCTACGAGCAGTACTTC	CASSPGQSYEQYF
.	TRBJ2-1	TRBV3-1/TRBV3-2	TRBD2	TGTGCCAGCAGCCAAGCGGGACTAGCGGGGGGGCGACAGTTCTTC	CASSQAGLAGGRQFF
.	TRBJ1-1	TRBV6-1	TRBD1	TGTGCCAGCAGTGAAGCGGTGGGACAGGAGGATCGTGAAGCTTTCTTT	CASSEAVGQEDREAFF
.	TRBJ2-1	TRBV27	.	TGTGCCAGCGGAACCGGGACACCAGAGCAGTTCTTC	CASGTGTPEQFF
.	TRBJ2-7	TRBV30	.	TGTGCCTGGATGGGGGGTGGTTCCTACGAGCAGTACTTC	CAWMGGGSYEQYF
.	TRBJ2-5	TRBV7-2	TRBD1	TGTGCCAGCAGCTCTTTCCGGGACAGCACTACCCAGTACTTC	CASSSFRDSTTQYF
.	TRBJ1-2	TRBV19	TRBD1	TGTGCCAGTAGTGCATGGACAGGGGACTATGGCTACACCTTC	CASSAWTGDYGYTF
.	TRBJ2-7	TRBV6-6	TRBD2	TGTGCCAGCAGTTACGGATGGGGGGGACCAGGCTACGAGCAGTACTTC	CASSYGWGGPGYEQYF
.	TRBJ2-3	TRBV5-1	.	TGCGCCAGCAGCTTGGCTACAGCAGATACGCAGTATTTT	CASSLATADTQYF
.	TRBJ2-5	TRBV7-9	.	TGTGCCAGCAGCTTGATCGCCGGGAACCAAGAGACCCAGTACTTC	CASSLIAGNQETQYF
.	TRBJ1-3	TRBV5-1	.	TGCGCCAGCAGCGCCCTGGCTGTGGGCACTTTGAGCTCTGGAAACACCATATATTTT	CASSALAVGTLSSGNTIYF
.	TRBJ1-2	TRBV5-6	TRBD1	TGTGCCAGCAGCTTGGGCGGGACAGGGTTATATGGCTACACCTTC	CASSLGGTGLYGYTF
.	TRBJ2-3	TRBV11-2	TRBD1	TGTGCCAGCAGCTCGGGGACAGGGAACGCAGATACGCAGTATTTT	CASSSGTGNADTQYF
.	TRBJ2-7	TRBV18	.	TGTGCCAGCTCACTGGCGGGCCACCCCTACGAGCAGTACTTC	CASSLAGHPYEQYF
once	TRBJ1-1	TRBV6-5	.	TGTGCCAGCAGTTACTCGCCCGGGTTGAACACTGAAGCTTTCTTT	CASSYSPGLNTEAFF